This T cell receptor beta chain was profiled in a study of technical replicates of blood from a few donors. J gave up 3 bases and V 4 bases, and 7 bases lay outside the gene matches. The CDR3 has 17 residues. The germline CDR1 and CDR2 sequences are LNHDA and SQIVND (reference sequence). Profiling relied on immunoSEQ multiplex PCR, and the TCRdb table lists in-frame clones only, not all of them. The sample includes over 85,000 clones, less than 95% of them seen just once. The TCR originated in a human donor in good health. The material sequenced was T cells isolated from PBMCs. The chain combines TRBV19 with TRBJ2-3; 13 positions agree with TRBD2. The CDR3 DNA is TGTGCCAGTAGTACGGGACTAGCGGGAATAGGGACAGATACGCAGTATTTT. Translation gives CASSTGLAGIGTDTQYF.